The present T cell receptor beta chain was sequenced within a study of PD-1 blockade in mismatch repair-deficient tumors. Assay used: immunoSEQ multiplex PCR; TCRdb lists only in-frame clones, some missing. The sample carries 130,000 or so clones, around 86% recorded once. Findings of the study overall: After pembrolizumab, tumor-resident clones rose rapidly, then generally contracted before radiologic responses.

Deletions cut 1 base from V and 6 bases from J, with 13 bases between. Germline CDR1 and CDR2: LGHNA and YSLEER. The CDR3 is 15 amino acids. Every patient had mismatch repair deficiency by PCR or immunohistochemistry. TCRs were sequenced from a few patients responding to pembrolizumab. Only a few counts were recorded for this clone. Its matching antigen is unknown. The source was peripheral blood, collected 44 weeks after starting pembrolizumab. The V and J genes are TRBV4-3 and TRBJ1-5, with a tentative D call TRBD1 (5 bases). This clonotype was sampled from an adult with mismatch repair-deficient cancer. CDR3 in DNA: TGCGCCAGCAGCCAAGGAGCAGGGCACGGTCAGCCCCAGCATTTT. It translates to CASSQGAGHGQPQHF.